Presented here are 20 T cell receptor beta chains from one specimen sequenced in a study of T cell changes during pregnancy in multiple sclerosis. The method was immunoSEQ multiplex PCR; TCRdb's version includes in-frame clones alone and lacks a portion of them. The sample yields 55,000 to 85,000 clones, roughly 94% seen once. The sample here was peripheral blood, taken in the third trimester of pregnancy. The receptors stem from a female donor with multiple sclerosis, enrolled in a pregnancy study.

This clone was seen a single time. CDR3 sequence (DNA): TGCGCCAGCAGCAAGACAGACATGAACACTGAAGCTTTCTTT. It is translated as CASSKTDMNTEAFF. The gene calls are TRBV5-1 and TRBJ1-1; D is perhaps TRBD1 (5 bases). The V end lost 4 bases, the J end lost 0 bases, and 10 bases lay between the germline ends. Germline CDR1 SGHRS, CDR2 YFSETQ. This CDR3 spans 14 amino acids.

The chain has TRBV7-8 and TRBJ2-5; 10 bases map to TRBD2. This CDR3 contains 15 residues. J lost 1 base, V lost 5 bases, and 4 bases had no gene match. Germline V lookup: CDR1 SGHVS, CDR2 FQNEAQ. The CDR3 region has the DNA TGTGCCAGCAGCAGGCTAGCGGGGGCCCAAGAGACCCAGTACTTC. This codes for CASSRLAGAQETQYF.

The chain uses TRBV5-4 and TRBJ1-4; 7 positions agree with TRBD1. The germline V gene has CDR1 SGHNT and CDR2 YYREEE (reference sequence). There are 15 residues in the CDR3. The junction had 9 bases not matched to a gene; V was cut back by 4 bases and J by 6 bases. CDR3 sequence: CASSTDRAPDEKLFF. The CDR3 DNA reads TGTGCCAGCAGCACTGACAGGGCCCCCGATGAAAAACTGTTTTTT.

The CDR3 DNA reads TGTGCCAGCAGTTTAGGACTAGCGGGGGGACGCACAGATACGCAGTATTTT. The encoded protein is CASSLGLAGGRTDTQYF. The genes are TRBV27 and TRBJ2-3, with TRBD2 matching 14 bases. The CDR3 covers 17 residues. The junction had 2 bases not matched to a gene; V was cut back by 2 bases and J by 1 base. Germline-derived CDR1 and CDR2 are MNHEY and SMNVEV (reference sequence).

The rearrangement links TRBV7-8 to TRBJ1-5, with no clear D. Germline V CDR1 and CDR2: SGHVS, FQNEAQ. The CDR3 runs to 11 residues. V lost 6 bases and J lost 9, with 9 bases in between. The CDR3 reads CASSSFGPQHF. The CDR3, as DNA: TGTGCCAGCAGTTCCTTCGGGCCCCAGCATTTT.

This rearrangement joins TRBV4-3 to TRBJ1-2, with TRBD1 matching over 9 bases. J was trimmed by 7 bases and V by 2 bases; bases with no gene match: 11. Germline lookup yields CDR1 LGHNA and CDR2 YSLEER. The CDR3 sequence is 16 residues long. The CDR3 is CASSQNAGTGLSGYTF. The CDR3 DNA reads TGCGCCAGCAGCCAAAACGCCGGGACAGGGCTATCTGGCTACACCTTC.

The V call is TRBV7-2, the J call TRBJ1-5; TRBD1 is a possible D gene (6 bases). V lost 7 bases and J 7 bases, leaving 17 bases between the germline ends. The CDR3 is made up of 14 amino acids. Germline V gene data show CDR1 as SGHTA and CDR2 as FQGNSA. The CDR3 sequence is CASTGRGVGQPQHF. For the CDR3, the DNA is TGTGCCAGCACCGGCAGGGGAGTGGGACAGCCCCAGCATTTT.

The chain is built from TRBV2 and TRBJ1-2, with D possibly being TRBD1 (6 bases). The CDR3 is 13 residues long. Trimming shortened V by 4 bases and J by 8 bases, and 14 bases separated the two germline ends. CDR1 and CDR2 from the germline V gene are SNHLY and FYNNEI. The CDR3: CASSVGAGVGYTF. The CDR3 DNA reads TGTGCCAGCAGTGTGGGGGCGGGGGTCGGCTACACCTTC.

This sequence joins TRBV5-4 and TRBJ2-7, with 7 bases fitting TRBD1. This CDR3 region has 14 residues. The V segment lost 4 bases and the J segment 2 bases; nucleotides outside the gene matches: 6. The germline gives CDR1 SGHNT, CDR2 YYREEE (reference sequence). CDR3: CASSQRQGTYEQYF. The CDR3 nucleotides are TGTGCCAGCAGCCAGCGACAGGGAACCTACGAGCAGTACTTC. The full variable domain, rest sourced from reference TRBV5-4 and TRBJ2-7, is ETGVTQSPTHLIKTRGQQVTLRCSSQSGHNTVSWYQQALGQGPQFIFQYYREEENGRGNFPPRFSGLQFPNYSSELNVNALELDDSALYLCASSQRQGTYEQYFGPGTRLTVT.

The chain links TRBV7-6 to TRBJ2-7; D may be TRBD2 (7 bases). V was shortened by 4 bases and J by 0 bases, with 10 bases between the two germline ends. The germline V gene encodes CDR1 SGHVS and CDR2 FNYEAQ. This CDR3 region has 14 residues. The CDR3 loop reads CASSSRGASYEQYF. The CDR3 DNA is TGTGCCAGCAGCTCCCGGGGGGCCTCCTACGAGCAGTACTTC.

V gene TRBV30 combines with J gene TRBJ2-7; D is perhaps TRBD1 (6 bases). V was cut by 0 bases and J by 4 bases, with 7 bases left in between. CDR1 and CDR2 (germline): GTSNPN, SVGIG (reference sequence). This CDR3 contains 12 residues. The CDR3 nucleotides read TGTGCCTGGAGTGTACAGGGTTACGAGCAGTACTTC. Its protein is CAWSVQGYEQYF.

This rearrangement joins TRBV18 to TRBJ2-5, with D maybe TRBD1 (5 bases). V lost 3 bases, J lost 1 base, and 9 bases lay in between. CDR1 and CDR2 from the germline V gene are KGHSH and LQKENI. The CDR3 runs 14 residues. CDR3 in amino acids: CASSPRQTQETQYF. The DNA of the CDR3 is TGTGCCAGCTCACCGCGACAGACCCAAGAGACCCAGTACTTC. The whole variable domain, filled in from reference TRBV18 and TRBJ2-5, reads NAGVMQNPRHLVRRRGQEARLRCSPMKGHSHVYWYRQLPEEGLKFMVYLQKENIIDESGMPKERFSAEFPKEGPSILRIQQVVRGDSAAYFCASSPRQTQETQYFGPGTRLLVL.

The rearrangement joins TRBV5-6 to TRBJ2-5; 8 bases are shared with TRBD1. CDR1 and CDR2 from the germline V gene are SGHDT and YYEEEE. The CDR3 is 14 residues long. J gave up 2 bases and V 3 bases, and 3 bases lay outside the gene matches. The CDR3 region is CASSWDRLQETQYF. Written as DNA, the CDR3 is TGTGCCAGCAGCTGGGACAGGTTACAAGAGACCCAGTACTTC.

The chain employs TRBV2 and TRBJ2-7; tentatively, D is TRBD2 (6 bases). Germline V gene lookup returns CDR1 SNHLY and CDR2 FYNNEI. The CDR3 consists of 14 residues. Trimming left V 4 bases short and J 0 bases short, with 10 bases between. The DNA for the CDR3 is TGTGCCAGCAGTGGCGGGGATTACTCCTACGAGCAGTACTTC. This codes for CASSGGDYSYEQYF.

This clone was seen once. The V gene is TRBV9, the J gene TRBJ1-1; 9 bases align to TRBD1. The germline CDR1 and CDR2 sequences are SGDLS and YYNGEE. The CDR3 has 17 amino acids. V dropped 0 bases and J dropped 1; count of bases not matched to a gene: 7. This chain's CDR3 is CASSVGPGTGPNTEAFF. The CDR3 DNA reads TGTGCCAGCAGCGTAGGTCCCGGGACAGGGCCGAACACTGAAGCTTTCTTT.

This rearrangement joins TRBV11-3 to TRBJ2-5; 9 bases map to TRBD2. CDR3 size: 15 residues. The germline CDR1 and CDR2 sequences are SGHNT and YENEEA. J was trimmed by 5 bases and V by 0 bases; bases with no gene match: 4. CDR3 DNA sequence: TGTGCCAGCAGCTTAGAAGCGGGGGGTCGGGAGACCCAGTACTTC. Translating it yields CASSLEAGGRETQYF.

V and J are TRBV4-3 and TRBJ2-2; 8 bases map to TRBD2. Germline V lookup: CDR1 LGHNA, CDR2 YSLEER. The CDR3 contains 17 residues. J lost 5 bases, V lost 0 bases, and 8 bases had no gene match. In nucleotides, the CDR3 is TGCGCCAGCAGCCAAGATCGGGGGGGTATTGCGACCGGGGAGCTGTTTTTT. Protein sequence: CASSQDRGGIATGELFF.

In DNA, the CDR3 is TGTGCCAGCAGCTCCGGACGCGGGGCGGGGGAGACCCAGTACTTC. This encodes CASSSGRGAGETQYF. The chain carries TRBV7-7 and TRBJ2-5, with a tentative D call TRBD2 (6 bases). This CDR3 contains 15 residues. V shed 4 bases and J shed 5 bases, with 17 bases lying between them. Germline CDR1 and CDR2: SSHAT and FNYEAQ (reference sequence).

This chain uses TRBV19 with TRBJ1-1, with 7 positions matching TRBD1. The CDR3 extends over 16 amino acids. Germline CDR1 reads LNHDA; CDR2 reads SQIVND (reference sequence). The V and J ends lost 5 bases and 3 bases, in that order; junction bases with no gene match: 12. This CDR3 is CASSGGRNTGDTEAFF. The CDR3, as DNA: TGTGCCAGTAGTGGGGGGCGGAATACAGGGGACACTGAAGCTTTCTTT.

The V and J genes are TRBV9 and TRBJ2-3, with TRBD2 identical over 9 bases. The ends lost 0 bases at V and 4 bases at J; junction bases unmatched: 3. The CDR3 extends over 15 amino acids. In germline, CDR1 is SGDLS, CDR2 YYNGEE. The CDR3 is CASSVVRGGADTQYF. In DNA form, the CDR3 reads TGTGCCAGCAGCGTAGTGCGGGGGGGGGCAGATACGCAGTATTTT. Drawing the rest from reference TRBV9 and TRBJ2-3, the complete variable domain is DSGVTQTPKHLITATGQRVTLRCSPRSGDLSVYWYQQSLDQGLQFLIQYYNGEERAKGNILERFSAQQFPDLHSELNLSSLELGDSALYFCASSVVRGGADTQYFGPGTRLTVL.